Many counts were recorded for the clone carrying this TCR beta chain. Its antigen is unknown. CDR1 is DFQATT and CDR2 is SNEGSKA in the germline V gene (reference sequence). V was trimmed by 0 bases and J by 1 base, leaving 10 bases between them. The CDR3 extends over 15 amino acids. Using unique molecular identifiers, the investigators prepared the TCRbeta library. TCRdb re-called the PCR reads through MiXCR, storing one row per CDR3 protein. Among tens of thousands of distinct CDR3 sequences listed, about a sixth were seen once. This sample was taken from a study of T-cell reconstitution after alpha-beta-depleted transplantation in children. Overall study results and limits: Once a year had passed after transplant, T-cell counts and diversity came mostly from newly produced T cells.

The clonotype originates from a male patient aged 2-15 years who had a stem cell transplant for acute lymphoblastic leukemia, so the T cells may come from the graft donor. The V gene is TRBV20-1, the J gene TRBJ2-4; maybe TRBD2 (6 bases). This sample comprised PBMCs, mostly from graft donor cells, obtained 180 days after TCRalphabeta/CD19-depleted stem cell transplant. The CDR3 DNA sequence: TGCAGTGCTAGAGACGGGGGTGAGGCCAAAAACATTCAGTACTTC. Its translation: CSARDGGEAKNIQYF.